This record concerns one T cell receptor beta chain sequence. This CDR3 has 18 residues. Germline CDR1 is KGHSH and CDR2 is LQKENI. V was pared by 2 bases and J by 1 base, with 20 bases between. This entry comes from a study of blood T cell repertoires in COVID-19. Background on the study: Both acute and convalescent COVID-19 samples were obtained from the United States, Italy and Spain. T cells, B-cell-depleted T cells, or PBMCs provided the cDNA or gDNA that served as material.

Methods used by the authors: The authors estimated nucleated cell counts from reference gene primer amplification. TCRdb's table, derived via immunoSEQ multiplex PCR, lists solely in-frame clones and lacks some. D and trimming were read from the DNA, whereas the V and J calls and clone size are those reported in that table. The sample includes around 270,000 clones, around 90% of them seen just once. This clonotype originated in a man between 60 and 75 years old who had recovered from COVID-19. The rearrangement joins TRBV18 to TRBJ1-1; perhaps TRBD1 as D (6 bases). What was sequenced was peripheral blood. The CDR3 sequence: CASSPTRTRDTSNTEAFF. The CDR3 DNA reads TGTGCCAGCTCACCAACCCGTACCCGGGACACTTCGAACACTGAAGCTTTCTTT.